Presented here are 17 T cell receptor beta chains from one specimen sequenced in a study of T cell repertoires in cytomegalovirus infection. TCRdb reprocessed the reads with MiXCR, giving one entry per CDR3 protein. The table lists approximately 730,000 distinct CDR3 sequences, around 31% of them singletons, with 18% in the top ten. Their cognate antigens are unknown. The source was cultured PBMCs, collected from culture after CMV antigen stimulation. The source of these receptors is a human donor in good health (CMV status not recorded). Some clones in this sample may be carry-over from other donors' samples.

The chain joins TRBV15 to TRBJ2-7; no definite D call. This CDR3 comprises 14 residues. V was shortened by 0 bases and J by 7 bases, with 13 bases between the two germline ends. The germline CDR1 and CDR2 sequences are LNHNV and YYDKDF (reference sequence). CDR3 amino acids: CATSRDFGYVEQYF. In DNA form, the CDR3 reads TGTGCCACCAGCAGAGATTTCGGGTACGTGGAGCAGTACTTC.

This clonotype was picked up a small number of times. The rearrangement joins TRBV6-2 or TRBV6-3 to TRBJ2-5; 10 nucleotides line up with TRBD1. The germline gives CDR1 MNHEY, CDR2 SVGEGT. The CDR3 has 15 residues. J lost 4 bases, V lost 0 bases, and 2 bases had no gene match. CDR3 in amino acids: CASSYSRTGGETQYF. The CDR3 DNA is TGTGCCAGCAGTTACTCGAGGACAGGGGGAGAGACCCAGTACTTC.

This clonotype was observed a few times. This chain joins TRBV20-1 and TRBJ2-6; a weak D match, TRBD1 (5 bases). This CDR3 comprises 16 residues. The ends were cut back, 5 bases at V and 2 bases at J, with 16 bases in the middle. CDR1 and CDR2 (germline): DFQATT, SNEGSKA (reference sequence). The CDR3 protein is CSASRQWGTGANVLTF. The CDR3 nucleotides read TGCAGTGCTTCCCGCCAGTGGGGCACTGGGGCCAACGTCCTGACTTTC.

The gene calls are TRBV5-5 and TRBJ2-4; a possible D gene is TRBD2 (5 bases). Germline CDR1 is SGHKS and CDR2 is YYEKEE (reference sequence). The CDR3 consists of 14 residues. V lost 4 bases to trimming and J lost 3 bases, with 11 bases between them. The CDR3: CASSGGRRKNIQYF. CDR3 coding DNA: TGTGCCAGCAGCGGAGGCAGGCGCAAAAACATTCAGTACTTC.

The rearrangement joins TRBV7-8 to TRBJ2-7; D possibly corresponds to TRBD1 (6 bases). Germline V lookup: CDR1 SGHVS, CDR2 FQNEAQ. This CDR3 spans 14 amino acids. The ends were cut back, 5 bases at V and 0 bases at J, with 11 bases in the middle. As DNA, the CDR3 is TGTGCCAGCAGCCGGCGACAGGACTCCTACGAGCAGTACTTC. It encodes CASSRRQDSYEQYF.

This chain joins TRBV12-3 or TRBV12-4 and TRBJ2-5, with TRBD2 identical over 13 bases. After removal of 4 bases from V and 3 bases from J, the junction contained 5 bases not matched to a gene. This CDR3 has 16 residues. The CDR3 sequence is CASSSRGTSGKETQYF. CDR3 in DNA: TGTGCCAGCAGTTCCCGCGGGACTAGCGGGAAAGAGACCCAGTACTTC.

The chain combines TRBV12-3 or TRBV12-4 with TRBJ1-2, with 7 nucleotides matching TRBD1. The CDR3 is 15 residues long. Trimming took 3 bases from V and 4 from J; bases not matched to a gene: 8. CDR3 region: CASSFGDRRFYGYTF. CDR3 coding DNA: TGTGCCAGCAGTTTTGGGGACAGAAGATTCTATGGCTACACCTTC.

V gene TRBV20-1 combines with J gene TRBJ2-1; a weak D match, TRBD2 (6 bases). The CDR3 runs to 12 residues. Looked up from germline, CDR1 is DFQATT and CDR2 is SNEGSKA (reference sequence). V was shortened by 4 bases and J by 7 bases, with 11 bases between the two germline ends. CDR3 protein: CSAIPGGNEQFF. In DNA form, the CDR3 reads TGCAGTGCTATTCCCGGGGGTAATGAGCAGTTCTTC.

This sequence joins TRBV5-4 and TRBJ2-5; 11 bases align to TRBD1. V shed 5 bases and J 2 bases; nucleotides not matched to a gene: 11. Germline assignment: CDR1 SGHNT and CDR2 YYREEE (reference sequence). CDR3 size: 17 residues. For the CDR3, the DNA is TGTGCCAGCAGTTACCGACCCGGGACAGGGGGACAAGAGACCCAGTACTTC. It yields the protein CASSYRPGTGGQETQYF.

This clonotype has a handful of counts. This chain connects TRBV19 to TRBJ2-2; 7 nucleotides agree with TRBD2. The CDR3 consists of 14 residues. Germline V gene sequence: CDR1 LNHDA, CDR2 SQIVND (reference sequence). The J segment lost 5 bases and the V segment lost 5 bases, leaving 5 bases of the junction unmatched. The CDR3 bases are TGTGCCAGTAGTCGGCTAGCGGCAACCGGGGAGCTGTTTTTT. Translating it yields CASSRLAATGELFF. The full variable domain, in which reference TRBV19 and TRBJ2-2 provide the parts outside the CDR3, is DGGITQSPKYLFRKEGQNVTLSCEQNLNHDAMYWYRQDPGQGLRLIYYSQIVNDFQKGDIAEGYSVSREKKESFPLTVTSAQKNPTAFYLCASSRLAATGELFFGEGSRLTVL.

This clonotype was observed a handful of times. An end of the junction does not agree with germline; a read error may underlie this. V gene TRBV5-1 combines with J gene TRBJ1-2; TRBD1 aligns across 7 bases. CDR3 length: 14 residues. Germline-derived CDR1 and CDR2 are SGHRS and YFSETQ. CDR3 sequence reads: CASSLGDRVYGYTF. The CDR3 coding sequence is TGTGCCAGCAGCTTGGGAGACAGGGTCTATGGCTACACCTTC.

The gene calls are TRBV19 and TRBJ2-3; no clear D gene. Trimming stripped 2 bases from V and 4 bases from J, with 4 bases between. The CDR3 extends over 12 amino acids. CDR1 and CDR2 (germline): LNHDA, SQIVND (reference sequence). The CDR3 is CASSIPPDTQYF. The CDR3 DNA follows: TGTGCCAGTAGTATACCTCCAGATACGCAGTATTTT.

The chain combines TRBV20-1 with TRBJ1-1, with D possibly TRBD1 on 6 matching bases. Per germline, CDR1 DFQATT and CDR2 SNEGSKA (reference sequence). This CDR3 comprises 14 residues. V was trimmed by 6 bases and J by 3 bases, leaving 17 bases between them. Here the CDR3 DNA reads TGCAGTGCCAGGATTTCGGGGGCGTACACTGAAGCTTTCTTT. Its protein is CSARISGAYTEAFF.

DNA for the CDR3: TGTGCCAGCAGCTTCACCCCCCAGGGGGTTGGGGACACTGAAGCTTTCTTT. Translated, it gives CASSFTPQGVGDTEAFF. The gene calls are TRBV7-9 and TRBJ1-1; 7 nucleotides agree with TRBD1. CDR1 and CDR2 from the germline V gene are SEHNR and FQNEAQ (reference sequence). V shed 3 bases and J 3 bases; nucleotides not matched to a gene: 13. This CDR3 contains 17 residues.

This clonotype was observed a handful of times. The rearrangement joins TRBV7-9 to TRBJ1-1; D is unclear. V lost 6 bases and J 7 bases, leaving 21 bases between the germline ends. CDR1 SEHNR and CDR2 FQNEAQ come from the germline V gene (reference sequence). CDR3 length equals 15 residues. The CDR3 protein is CASSPRATIRDEAFF. The CDR3 bases are TGTGCCAGCAGTCCCCGGGCCACTATTAGGGATGAAGCTTTCTTT.

This clonotype was seen a handful of times. The chain uses TRBV7-9 and TRBJ2-1; TRBD1 matches 9 bases. The CDR3 runs 15 residues. After removal of 6 bases from V and 6 bases from J, the junction contained 9 bases not matched to a gene. Germline lookup yields CDR1 SEHNR and CDR2 FQNEAQ (reference sequence). The CDR3, as DNA: TGTGCCAGCAGGGGGGCGGGACAGGGAAGCAATGAGCAGTTCTTC. It translates to CASRGAGQGSNEQFF.

This clonotype was counted between two and nine times. J is TRBJ2-1 and V is TRBV7-2; 13 nucleotides align to TRBD2. This CDR3 has 20 residues. Germline trimming cut 4 bases from V and 0 bases from J; bases unmatched to any gene: 12. Germline loops: CDR1 SGHTA, CDR2 FQGNSA. The DNA of the CDR3 is TGTGCCAGCAGCTGGCCACTAGCGGGAGGGCCTTCGAGCTCCTACAATGAGCAGTTCTTC. Translating it yields CASSWPLAGGPSSSYNEQFF.